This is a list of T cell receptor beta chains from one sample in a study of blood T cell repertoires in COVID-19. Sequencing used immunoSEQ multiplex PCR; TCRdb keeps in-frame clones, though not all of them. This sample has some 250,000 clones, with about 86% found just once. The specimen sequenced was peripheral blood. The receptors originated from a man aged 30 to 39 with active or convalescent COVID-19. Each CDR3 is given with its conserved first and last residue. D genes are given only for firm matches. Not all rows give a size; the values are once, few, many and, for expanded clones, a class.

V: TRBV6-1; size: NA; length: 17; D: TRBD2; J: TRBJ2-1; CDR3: CASSERGLAGNYNEQFF; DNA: TGTGCCAGCAGTGAGCGGGGACTAGCGGGGAACTACAATGAGCAGTTCTTC
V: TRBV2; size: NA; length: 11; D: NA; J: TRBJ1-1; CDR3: CASSEDSEAFF; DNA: TGTGCCAGCAGTGAAGACTCTGAAGCTTTCTTT
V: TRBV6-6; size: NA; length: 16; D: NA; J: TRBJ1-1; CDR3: CASTTDRTVWSTEAFF; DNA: TGTGCCAGCACCACAGACAGGACGGTTTGGAGCACTGAAGCTTTCTTT
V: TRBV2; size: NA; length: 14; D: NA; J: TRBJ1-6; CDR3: CARGSGQRNSPLHF; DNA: TGTGCCAGGGGGTCTGGACAGAGAAATTCACCCCTCCACTTT
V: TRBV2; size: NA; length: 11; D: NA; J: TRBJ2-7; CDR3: CASTEWNEQYF; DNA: TGTGCCAGCACGGAGTGGAACGAGCAGTACTTC
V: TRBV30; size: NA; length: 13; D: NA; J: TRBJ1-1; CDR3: CAWSKGIYTEAFF; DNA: TGTGCCTGGTCCAAGGGGATATACACTGAAGCTTTCTTT
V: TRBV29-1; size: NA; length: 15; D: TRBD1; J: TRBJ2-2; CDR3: CSVVTGDNNSGELFF; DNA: TGCAGCGTTGTCACAGGGGATAATAACTCCGGGGAGCTGTTTTTT
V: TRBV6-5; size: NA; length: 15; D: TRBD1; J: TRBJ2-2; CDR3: CASRGWDRETGELFF; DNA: TGTGCCAGCAGGGGTTGGGACAGAGAGACCGGGGAGCTGTTTTTT
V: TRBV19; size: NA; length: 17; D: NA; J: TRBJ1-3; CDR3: CASSPNPGFEPGNTIYF; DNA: TGTGCCAGTAGTCCGAACCCAGGATTTGAACCTGGAAACACCATATATTTT
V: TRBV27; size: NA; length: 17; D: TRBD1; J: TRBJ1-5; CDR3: CASSSRGQVYSNQPQHF; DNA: TGTGCCAGCAGTTCTCGCGGACAGGTTTATAGCAATCAGCCCCAGCATTTT
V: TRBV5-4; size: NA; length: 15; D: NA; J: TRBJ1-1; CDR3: CASSAGTTMNTEAFF; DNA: TGTGCCAGCAGCGCCGGGACAACCATGAACACTGAAGCTTTCTTT
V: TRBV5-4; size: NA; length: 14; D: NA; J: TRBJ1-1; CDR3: CASSPSTGNTEAFF; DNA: TGTGCCAGCAGCCCGTCAACAGGGAACACTGAAGCTTTCTTT
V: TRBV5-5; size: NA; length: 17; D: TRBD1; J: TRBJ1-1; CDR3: CASSLDIPGQGNTEAFF; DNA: TGTGCCAGCAGCTTGGACATCCCGGGACAGGGGAACACTGAAGCTTTCTTT
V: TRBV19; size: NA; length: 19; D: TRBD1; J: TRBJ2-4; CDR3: CASSILDRVNPIAKNIQYF; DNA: TGTGCCAGTAGTATATTAGACAGGGTAAACCCCATAGCCAAAAACATTCAGTACTTC
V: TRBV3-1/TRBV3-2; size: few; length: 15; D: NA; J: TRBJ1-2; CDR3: CASSQDGQGQKGYTF; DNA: TGTGCCAGCAGCCAAGATGGGCAGGGCCAGAAGGGCTACACCTTC
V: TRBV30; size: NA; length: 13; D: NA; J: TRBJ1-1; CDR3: CAWSVSMNTEAFF; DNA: TGTGCCTGGAGTGTAAGCATGAACACTGAAGCTTTCTTT
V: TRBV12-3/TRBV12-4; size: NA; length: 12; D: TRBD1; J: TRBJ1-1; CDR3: CASSPGGTEAFF; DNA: TGTGCCAGCAGCCCAGGGGGCACTGAAGCTTTCTTT
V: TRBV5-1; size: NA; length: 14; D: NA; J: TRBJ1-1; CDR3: CASRLGQGSAEAFF; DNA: TGCGCCAGCAGGCTTGGTCAAGGGAGCGCTGAAGCTTTCTTT
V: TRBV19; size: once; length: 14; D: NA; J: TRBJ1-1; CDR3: CASSIVPGVTEAFF; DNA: TGTGCCAGTAGTATCGTCCCCGGGGTCACTGAAGCTTTCTTT
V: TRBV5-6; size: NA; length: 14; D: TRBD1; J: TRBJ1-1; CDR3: CASSLVTGLTEAFF; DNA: TGTGCCAGCAGCTTGGTGACAGGGCTCACTGAAGCTTTCTTT
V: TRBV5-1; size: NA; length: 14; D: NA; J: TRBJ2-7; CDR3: CASSLVAANYEQYF; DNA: TGCGCCAGCAGCTTAGTAGCGGCTAACTACGAGCAGTACTTC
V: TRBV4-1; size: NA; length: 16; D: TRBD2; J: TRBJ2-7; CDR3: CASSRNLAGEFYEQYF; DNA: TGCGCCAGCAGCCGGAACTTAGCGGGGGAGTTCTACGAGCAGTACTTC
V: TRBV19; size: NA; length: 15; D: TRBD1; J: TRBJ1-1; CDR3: CASSLIGQGNTEAFF; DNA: TGTGCCAGTAGCCTCATAGGACAGGGGAACACTGAAGCTTTCTTT
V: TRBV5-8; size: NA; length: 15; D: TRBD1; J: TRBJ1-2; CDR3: CASSNKWGTGRGYTF; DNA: TGTGCCAGCAGCAATAAGTGGGGGACAGGTCGTGGCTACACCTTC
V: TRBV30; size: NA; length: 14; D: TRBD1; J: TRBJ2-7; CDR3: CAWGRTGRQYEQYF; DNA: TGTGCCTGGGGCCGGACAGGGCGGCAGTACGAGCAGTACTTC
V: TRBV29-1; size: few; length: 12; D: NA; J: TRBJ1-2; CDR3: CSVEDSNYGYTF; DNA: TGCAGCGTAGAAGACAGTAACTATGGCTACACCTTC
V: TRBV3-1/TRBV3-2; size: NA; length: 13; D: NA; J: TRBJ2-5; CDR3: CASSQSGEETQYF; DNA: TGTGCCAGCAGCCAATCGGGGGAAGAGACCCAGTACTTC
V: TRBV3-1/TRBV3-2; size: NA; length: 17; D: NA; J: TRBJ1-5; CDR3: CASSQDGQGGWRQPQHF; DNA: TGTGCCAGCAGCCAAGATGGGCAAGGCGGGTGGCGTCAGCCCCAGCATTTT
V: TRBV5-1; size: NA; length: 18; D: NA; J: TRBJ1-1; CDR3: CASSPGWGVKVGDTEAFF; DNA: TGCGCCAGCAGCCCGGGGTGGGGGGTAAAAGTTGGGGACACTGAAGCTTTCTTT
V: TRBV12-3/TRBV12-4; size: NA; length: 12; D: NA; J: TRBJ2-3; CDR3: CASSLSSDTQYF; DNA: TGTGCCAGCAGTTTATCTTCCGATACGCAGTATTTT
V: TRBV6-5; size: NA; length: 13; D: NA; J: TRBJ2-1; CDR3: CASRQGQGNEQFF; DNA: TGTGCCAGCAGGCAAGGCCAGGGGAATGAGCAGTTCTTC
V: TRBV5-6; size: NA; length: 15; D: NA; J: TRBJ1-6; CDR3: CASSHGGSYNSPLHF; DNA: TGTGCCAGCAGCCACGGGGGCTCCTATAATTCACCCCTCCACTTT
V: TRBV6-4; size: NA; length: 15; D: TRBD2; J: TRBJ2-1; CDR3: CASRRTSGGDNEQFF; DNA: TGTGCCAGCAGGAGGACTAGCGGGGGGGACAATGAGCAGTTCTTC
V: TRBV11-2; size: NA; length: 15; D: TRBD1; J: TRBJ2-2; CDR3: CASSPTRGQGGELFF; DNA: TGTGCCAGCAGCCCAACCCGCGGACAGGGCGGGGAGCTGTTTTTT
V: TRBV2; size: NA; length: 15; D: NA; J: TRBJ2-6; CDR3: CASSQGSAGANVLTF; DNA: TGTGCCAGCAGCCAGGGTTCTGCTGGGGCCAACGTCCTGACTTTC
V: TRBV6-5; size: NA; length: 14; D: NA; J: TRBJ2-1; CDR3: CASSPTWARNEQFF; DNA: TGTGCCAGCAGTCCTACTTGGGCCCGCAATGAGCAGTTCTTC
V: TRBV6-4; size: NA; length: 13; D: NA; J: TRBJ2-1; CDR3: CASSDIPGNEQFF; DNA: TGTGCCAGCAGTGACATCCCAGGGAATGAGCAGTTCTTC
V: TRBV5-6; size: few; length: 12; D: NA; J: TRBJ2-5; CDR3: CASSFGQETQYF; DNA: TGTGCCAGCAGCTTCGGCCAAGAGACCCAGTACTTC
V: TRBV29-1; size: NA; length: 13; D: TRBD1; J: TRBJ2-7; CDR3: CSVSRTGGREQYF; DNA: TGCAGCGTTAGTCGGACAGGGGGTCGGGAGCAGTACTTC
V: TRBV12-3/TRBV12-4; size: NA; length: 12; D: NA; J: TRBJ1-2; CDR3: CASSPGSGGYTF; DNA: TGTGCCAGCAGTCCAGGGTCTGGCGGCTACACCTTC
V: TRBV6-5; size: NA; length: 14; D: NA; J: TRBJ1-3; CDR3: CASFGGISGNTIYF; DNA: TGTGCCAGCTTTGGCGGTATCTCTGGAAACACCATATATTTT
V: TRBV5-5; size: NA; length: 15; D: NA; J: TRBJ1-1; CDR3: CASSILLAGNTEAFF; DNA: TGTGCCAGCAGCATACTATTGGCGGGGAACACTGAAGCTTTCTTT
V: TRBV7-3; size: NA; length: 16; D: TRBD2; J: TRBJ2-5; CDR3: CASSLDSGGLQETQYF; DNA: TGTGCCAGCAGCTTAGATAGCGGGGGACTACAAGAGACCCAGTACTTC
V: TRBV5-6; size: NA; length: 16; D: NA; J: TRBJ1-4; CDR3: CASSLLYLGAQEKLFF; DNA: TGTGCCAGCAGCTTGTTATACTTGGGGGCGCAAGAAAAACTGTTTTTT
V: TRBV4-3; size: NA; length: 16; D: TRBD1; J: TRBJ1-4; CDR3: CASSQDGDRANEKLFF; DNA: TGCGCCAGCAGCCAAGATGGAGACAGGGCTAATGAAAAACTGTTTTTT
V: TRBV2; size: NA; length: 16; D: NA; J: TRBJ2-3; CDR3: CASSEVTWGPGDTQYF; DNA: TGTGCCAGCAGTGAAGTTACGTGGGGGCCTGGAGATACGCAGTATTTT
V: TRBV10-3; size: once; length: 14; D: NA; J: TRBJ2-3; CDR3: CAISELRVTDTQYF; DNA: TGTGCCATCAGTGAGTTGAGGGTCACAGATACGCAGTATTTT
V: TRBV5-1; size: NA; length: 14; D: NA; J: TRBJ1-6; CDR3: CASSLLPLNSPLHF; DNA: TGCGCCAGCAGCTTACTCCCTTTAAATTCACCCCTCCACTTT
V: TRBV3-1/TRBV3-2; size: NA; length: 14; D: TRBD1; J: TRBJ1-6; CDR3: CASSQDWDRGSLHF; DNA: TGTGCCAGCAGCCAAGATTGGGACAGGGGTTCCCTCCACTTT
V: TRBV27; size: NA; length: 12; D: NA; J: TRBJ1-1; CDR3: CASSFIDGKAFF; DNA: TGTGCCAGCAGTTTCATTGACGGGAAAGCTTTCTTT
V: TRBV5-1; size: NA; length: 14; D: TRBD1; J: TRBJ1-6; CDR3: CASSRDRANSPLHF; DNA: TGCGCCAGCAGCCGTGACAGGGCTAATTCACCCCTCCACTTT
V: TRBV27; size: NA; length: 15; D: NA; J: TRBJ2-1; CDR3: CASSLTVSTDARQFF; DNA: TGTGCCAGCAGTTTAACAGTTAGTACGGATGCGAGGCAGTTCTTC
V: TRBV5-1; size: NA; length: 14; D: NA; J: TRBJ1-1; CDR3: CASSDGAGNTEAFF; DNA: TGCGCCAGCAGTGATGGGGCCGGGAACACTGAAGCTTTCTTT
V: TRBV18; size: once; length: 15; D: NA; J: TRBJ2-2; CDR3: CASSNDRTNTGELFF; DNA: TGTGCCAGCTCTAATGACAGAACGAACACCGGGGAGCTGTTTTTT